The sequence of this TCR beta chain was determined in a study of identical twins. TCRdb reprocessed the 5' RACE reads with MiXCR, giving one entry per CDR3 protein. The table has a few hundred thousand distinct CDR3 sequences, 15% to 20% seen once. This clonotype was recorded many times. Per the germline V gene, CDR1 is DFQATT and CDR2 is SNEGSKA (reference sequence). V was trimmed by 1 base and J by 4 bases, leaving 13 bases between them. The CDR3 is 14 residues long. Material for sequencing was naive T cells sorted from blood. The sequence came from a man in his forties or fifties in good health. The rearrangement links TRBV20-1 to TRBJ1-1, with D perhaps matching TRBD1 (6 bases). CDR3 protein: CSARVGGGVTEAFF. The CDR3 bases are TGCAGTGCTAGAGTAGGCGGGGGCGTCACTGAAGCTTTCTTT.